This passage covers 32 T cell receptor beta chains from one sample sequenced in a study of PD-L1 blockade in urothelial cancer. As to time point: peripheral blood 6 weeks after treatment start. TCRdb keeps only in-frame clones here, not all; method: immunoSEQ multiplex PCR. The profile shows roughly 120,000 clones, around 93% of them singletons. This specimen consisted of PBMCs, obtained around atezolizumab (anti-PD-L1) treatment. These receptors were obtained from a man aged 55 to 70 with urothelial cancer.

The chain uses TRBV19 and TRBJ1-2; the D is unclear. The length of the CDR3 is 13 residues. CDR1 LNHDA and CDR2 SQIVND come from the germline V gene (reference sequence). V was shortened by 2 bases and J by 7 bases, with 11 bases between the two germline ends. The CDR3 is CASSIQVGRGYTF. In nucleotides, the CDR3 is TGTGCCAGTAGTATACAGGTCGGTCGTGGCTACACCTTC.

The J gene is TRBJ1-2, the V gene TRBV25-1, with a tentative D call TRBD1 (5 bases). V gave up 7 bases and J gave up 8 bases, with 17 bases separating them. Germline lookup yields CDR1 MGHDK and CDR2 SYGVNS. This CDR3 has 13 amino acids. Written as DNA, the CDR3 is TGTGCCAGCACCCCTTGGGGGGGGGAGGGCTACACCTTC. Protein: CASTPWGGEGYTF.

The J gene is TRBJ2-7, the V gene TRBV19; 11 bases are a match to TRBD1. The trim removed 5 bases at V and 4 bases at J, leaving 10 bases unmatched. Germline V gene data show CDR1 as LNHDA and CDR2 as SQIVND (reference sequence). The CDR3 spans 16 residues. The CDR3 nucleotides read TGTGCCAGTAGTCCCAACCCGGGGACAGGGGGGTACGAGCAGTACTTC. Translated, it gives CASSPNPGTGGYEQYF. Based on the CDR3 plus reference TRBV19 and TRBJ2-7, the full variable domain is DGGITQSPKYLFRKEGQNVTLSCEQNLNHDAMYWYRQDPGQGLRLIYYSQIVNDFQKGDIAEGYSVSREKKESFPLTVTSAQKNPTAFYLCASSPNPGTGGYEQYFGPGTRLTVT.

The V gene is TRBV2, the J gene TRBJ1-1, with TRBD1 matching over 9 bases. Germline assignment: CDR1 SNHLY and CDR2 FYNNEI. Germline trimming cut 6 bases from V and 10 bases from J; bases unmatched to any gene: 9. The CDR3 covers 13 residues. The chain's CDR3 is CASRGTGRLSAFF. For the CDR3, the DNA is TGTGCCAGCAGGGGGACAGGGAGGTTGTCAGCTTTCTTT.

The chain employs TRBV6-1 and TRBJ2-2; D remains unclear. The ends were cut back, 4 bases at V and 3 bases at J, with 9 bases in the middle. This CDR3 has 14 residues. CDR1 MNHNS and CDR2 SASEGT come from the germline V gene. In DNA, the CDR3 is TGTGCCAGCAGTGCCATTGGAGACACCGGGGAGCTGTTTTTT. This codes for CASSAIGDTGELFF.

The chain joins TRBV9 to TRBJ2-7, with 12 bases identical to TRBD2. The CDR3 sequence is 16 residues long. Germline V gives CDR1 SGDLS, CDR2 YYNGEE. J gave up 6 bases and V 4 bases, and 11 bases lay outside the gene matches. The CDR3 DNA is TGTGCCAGCAGCCCCTCGCCTAGCGGGAGGGCCCTCGAGCAGTACTTC. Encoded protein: CASSPSPSGRALEQYF.

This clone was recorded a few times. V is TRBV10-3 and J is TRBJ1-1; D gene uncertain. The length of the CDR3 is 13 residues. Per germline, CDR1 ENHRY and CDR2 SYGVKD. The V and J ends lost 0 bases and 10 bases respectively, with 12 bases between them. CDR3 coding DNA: TGTGCCATCAGTGAGTCGCGTGCGGTGGGAGCTTTCTTT. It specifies CAISESRAVGAFF.

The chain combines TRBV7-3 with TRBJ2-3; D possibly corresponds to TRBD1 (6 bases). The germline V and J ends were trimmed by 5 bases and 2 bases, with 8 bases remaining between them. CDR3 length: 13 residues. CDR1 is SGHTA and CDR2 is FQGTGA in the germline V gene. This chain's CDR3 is CASSQGYTDTQYF. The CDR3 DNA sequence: TGTGCCAGCAGCCAGGGGTACACAGATACGCAGTATTTT.

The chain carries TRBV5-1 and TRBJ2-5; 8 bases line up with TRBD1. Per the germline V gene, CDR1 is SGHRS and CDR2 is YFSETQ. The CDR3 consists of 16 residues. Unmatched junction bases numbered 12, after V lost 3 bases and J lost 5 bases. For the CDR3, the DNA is TGCGCCAGCAGCTCAACCGCAGGACAGGGCCGGGAGACCCAGTACTTC. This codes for CASSSTAGQGRETQYF.

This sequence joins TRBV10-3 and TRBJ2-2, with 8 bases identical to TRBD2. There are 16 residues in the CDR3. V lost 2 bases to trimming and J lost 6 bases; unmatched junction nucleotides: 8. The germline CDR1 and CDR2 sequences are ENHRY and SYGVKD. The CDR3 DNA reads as TGTGCCATCAGTGAGGGGGGACTAGGTCCGGCCGGGGAGCTGTTTTTT. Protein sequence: CAISEGGLGPAGELFF.

DNA of the CDR3: TGTGCCAGCAGTTTATGGGCGGGGGGACGCACAGATACGCAGTATTTT. Amino acids: CASSLWAGGRTDTQYF. J is TRBJ2-3 and V is TRBV27; 8 bases agree with TRBD2. This CDR3 spans 16 amino acids. The V gene's germline CDR1 is MNHEY and CDR2 SMNVEV (reference sequence). Trimming cost V 1 base and J 1 base; bases outside gene matches: 4.

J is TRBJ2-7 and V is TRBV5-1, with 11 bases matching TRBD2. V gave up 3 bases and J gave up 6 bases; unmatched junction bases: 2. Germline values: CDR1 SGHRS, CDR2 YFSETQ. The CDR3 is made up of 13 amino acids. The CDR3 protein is CASSYLAGGEQYF. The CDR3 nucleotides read TGCGCCAGCAGCTATCTAGCGGGAGGCGAGCAGTACTTC.

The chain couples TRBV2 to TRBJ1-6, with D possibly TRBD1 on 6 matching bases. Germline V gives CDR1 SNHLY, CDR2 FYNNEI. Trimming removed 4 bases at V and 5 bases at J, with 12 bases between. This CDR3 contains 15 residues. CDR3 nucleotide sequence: TGTGCCAGCAGTGTATACAGGACAGATAATTCACCCCTCCACTTT. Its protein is CASSVYRTDNSPLHF.

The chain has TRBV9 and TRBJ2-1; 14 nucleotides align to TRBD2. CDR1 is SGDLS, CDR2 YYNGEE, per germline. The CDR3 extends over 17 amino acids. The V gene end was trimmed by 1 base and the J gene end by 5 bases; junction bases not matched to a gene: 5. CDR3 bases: TGTGCCAGCAGCGTAAGGGGGACTAGCGGGAGCGACAATGAGCAGTTCTTC. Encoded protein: CASSVRGTSGSDNEQFF.

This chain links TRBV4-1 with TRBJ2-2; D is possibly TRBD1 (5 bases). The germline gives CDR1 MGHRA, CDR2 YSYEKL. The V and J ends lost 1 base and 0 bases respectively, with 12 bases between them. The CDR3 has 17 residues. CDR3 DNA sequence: TGCGCCAGCAGCCAAGTTTACAGGAGAGCGAACACCGGGGAGCTGTTTTTT. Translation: CASSQVYRRANTGELFF.

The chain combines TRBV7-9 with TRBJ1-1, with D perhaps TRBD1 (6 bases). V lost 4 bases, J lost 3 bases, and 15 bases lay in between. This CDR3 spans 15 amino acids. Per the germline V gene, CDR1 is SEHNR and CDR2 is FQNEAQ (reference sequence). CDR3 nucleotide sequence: TGTGCCAGCAGCTCCTTACAGGGTAGGGACACTGAAGCTTTCTTT. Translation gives CASSSLQGRDTEAFF.

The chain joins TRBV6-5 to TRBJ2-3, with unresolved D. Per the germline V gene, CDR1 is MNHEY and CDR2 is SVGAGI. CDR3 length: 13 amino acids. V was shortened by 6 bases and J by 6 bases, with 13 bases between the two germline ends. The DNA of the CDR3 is TGTGCCAGCAGCCGCCAGACTCGGGATACGCAGTATTTT. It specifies CASSRQTRDTQYF.

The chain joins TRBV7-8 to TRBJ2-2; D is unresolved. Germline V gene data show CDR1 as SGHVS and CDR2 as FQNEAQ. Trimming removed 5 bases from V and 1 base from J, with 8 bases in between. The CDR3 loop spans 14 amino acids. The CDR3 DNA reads TGTGCCAGCAGCGAAGCAGGGAACACCGGGGAGCTGTTTTTT. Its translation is CASSEAGNTGELFF.

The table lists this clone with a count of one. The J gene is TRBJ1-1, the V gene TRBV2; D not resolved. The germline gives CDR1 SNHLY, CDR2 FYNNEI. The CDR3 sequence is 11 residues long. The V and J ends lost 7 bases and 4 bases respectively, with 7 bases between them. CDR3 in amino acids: CASNGFTEAFF. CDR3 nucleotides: TGTGCCAGCAACGGGTTCACTGAAGCTTTCTTT. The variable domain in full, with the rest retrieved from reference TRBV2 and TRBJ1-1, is EPEVTQTPSHQVTQMGQEVILRCVPISNHLYFYWYRQILGQKVEFLVSFYNNEISEKSEIFDDQFSVERPDGSNFTLKIRSTKLEDSAMYFCASNGFTEAFFGQGTRLTVV.

The CDR3 DNA follows: TGTGCCAGCAGCTTATATGCTGGGCGAACTGAAGCTTTCTTT. This sequence encodes CASSLYAGRTEAFF. The gene calls are TRBV7-9 and TRBJ1-1; D unclear. V was cut by 2 bases and J by 5 bases, with 12 bases left in between. The germline V gene encodes CDR1 SEHNR and CDR2 FQNEAQ (reference sequence). This CDR3 contains 14 residues.

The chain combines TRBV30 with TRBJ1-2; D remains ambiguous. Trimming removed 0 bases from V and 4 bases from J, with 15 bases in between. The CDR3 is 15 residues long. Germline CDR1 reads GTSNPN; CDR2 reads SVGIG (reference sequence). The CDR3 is CAWSVNLWQVYGYTF. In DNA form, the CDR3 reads TGTGCCTGGAGTGTAAATCTTTGGCAGGTCTATGGCTACACCTTC.

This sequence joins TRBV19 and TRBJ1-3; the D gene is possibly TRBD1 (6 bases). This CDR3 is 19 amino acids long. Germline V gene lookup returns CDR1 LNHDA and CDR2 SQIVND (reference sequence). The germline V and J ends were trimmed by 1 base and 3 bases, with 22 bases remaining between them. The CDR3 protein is CASSIGVRGVLRDGNTIYF. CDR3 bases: TGTGCCAGTAGTATAGGTGTCAGGGGAGTTTTGAGGGATGGAAACACCATATATTTT.

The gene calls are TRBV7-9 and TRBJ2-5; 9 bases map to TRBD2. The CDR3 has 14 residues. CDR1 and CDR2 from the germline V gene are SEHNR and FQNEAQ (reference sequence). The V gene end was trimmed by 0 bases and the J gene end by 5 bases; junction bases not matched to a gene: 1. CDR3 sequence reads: CASSLAGTSETQYF. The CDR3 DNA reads TGTGCCAGCAGCTTAGCGGGGACTAGCGAGACCCAGTACTTC.

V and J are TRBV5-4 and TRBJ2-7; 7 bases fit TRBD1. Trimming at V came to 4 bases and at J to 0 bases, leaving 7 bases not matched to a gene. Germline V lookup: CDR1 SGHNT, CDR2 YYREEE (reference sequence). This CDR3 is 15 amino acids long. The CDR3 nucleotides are TGTGCCAGCAGCCGGTCCAGGGGGAGCTCCTACGAGCAGTACTTC. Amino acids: CASSRSRGSSYEQYF.

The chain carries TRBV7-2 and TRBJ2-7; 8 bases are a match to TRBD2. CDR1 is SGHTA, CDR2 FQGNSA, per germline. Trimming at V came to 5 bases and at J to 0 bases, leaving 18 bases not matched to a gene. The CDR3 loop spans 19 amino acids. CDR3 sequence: CASSPRGSGGRLFSYEQYF. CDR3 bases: TGTGCCAGCAGCCCGAGAGGGAGCGGGGGCCGCCTTTTCTCCTACGAGCAGTACTTC.

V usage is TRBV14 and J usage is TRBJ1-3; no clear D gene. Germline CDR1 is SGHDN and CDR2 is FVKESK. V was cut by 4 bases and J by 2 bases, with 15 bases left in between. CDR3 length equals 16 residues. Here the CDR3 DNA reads TGTGCCAGCAGCCGTGGGCGTGAGATTCCTGGAAACACCATATATTTT. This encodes CASSRGREIPGNTIYF.

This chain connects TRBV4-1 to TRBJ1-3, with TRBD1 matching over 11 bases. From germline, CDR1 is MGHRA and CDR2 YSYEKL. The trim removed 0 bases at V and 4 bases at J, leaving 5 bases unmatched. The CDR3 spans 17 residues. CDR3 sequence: CASSQERTGGTGNTIYF. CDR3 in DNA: TGCGCCAGCAGCCAAGAGCGGACAGGGGGCACAGGAAACACCATATATTTT.

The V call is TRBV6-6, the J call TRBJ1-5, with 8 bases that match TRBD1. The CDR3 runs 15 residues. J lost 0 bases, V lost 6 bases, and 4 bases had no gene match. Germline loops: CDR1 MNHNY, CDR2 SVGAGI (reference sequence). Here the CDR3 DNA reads TGTGCCAGCAGGATAGGACAGGGTAGCAATCAGCCCCAGCATTTT. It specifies CASRIGQGSNQPQHF.

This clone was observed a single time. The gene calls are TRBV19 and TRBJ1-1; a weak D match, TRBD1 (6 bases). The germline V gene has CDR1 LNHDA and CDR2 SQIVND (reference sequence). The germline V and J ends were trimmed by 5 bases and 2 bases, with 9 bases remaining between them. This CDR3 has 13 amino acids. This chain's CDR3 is CASSLGTNTEAFF. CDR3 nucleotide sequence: TGTGCCAGTAGTCTCGGGACAAACACTGAAGCTTTCTTT.

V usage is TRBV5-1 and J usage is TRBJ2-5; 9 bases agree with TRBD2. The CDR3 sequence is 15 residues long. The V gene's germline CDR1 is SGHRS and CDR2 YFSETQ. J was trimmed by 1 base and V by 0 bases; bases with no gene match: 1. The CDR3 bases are TGCGCCAGCAGCTTGGCTAGCGGGGTCCAAGAGACCCAGTACTTC. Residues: CASSLASGVQETQYF. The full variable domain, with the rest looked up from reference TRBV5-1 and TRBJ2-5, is KAGVTQTPRYLIKTRGQQVTLSCSPISGHRSVSWYQQTPGQGLQFLFEYFSETQRNKGNFPGRFSGRQFSNSRSEMNVSTLELGDSALYLCASSLASGVQETQYFGPGTRLLVL.

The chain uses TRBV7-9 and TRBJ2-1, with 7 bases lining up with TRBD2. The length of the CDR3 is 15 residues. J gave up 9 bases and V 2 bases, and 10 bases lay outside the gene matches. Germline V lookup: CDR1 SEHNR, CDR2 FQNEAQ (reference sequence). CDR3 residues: CASSLRRGLVSEQFF. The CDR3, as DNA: TGTGCCAGCAGCTTAAGGCGGGGGTTAGTGAGTGAGCAGTTCTTC.

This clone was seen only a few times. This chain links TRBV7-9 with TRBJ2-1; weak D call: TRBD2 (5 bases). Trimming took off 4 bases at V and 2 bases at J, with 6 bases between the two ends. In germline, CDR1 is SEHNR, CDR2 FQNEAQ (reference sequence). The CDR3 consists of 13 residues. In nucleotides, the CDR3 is TGTGCCAGCAGCTCGGGGACCTACAATGAGCAGTTCTTC. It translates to CASSSGTYNEQFF.